The present T cell receptor (beta chain) was sequenced within a study of tumor-infiltrating lymphocytes in primary liver carcinoma. The wider study: Measuring roughly 4.2 to 10 cm across, the tumors were staged as T1-T3 N0M0. General study results and limits: Lower overlap was observed for tumor-adjacent and tumor-blood pairs relative to tumor region pairs. It was in tumors, not blood, that the top-250-clone fraction was significantly higher (p = 0.039).

TCR beta cDNA was reverse-transcribed from around 0.55 ug of total RNA. The reaction used a constant-region primer and ProtoScript II reverse transcriptase. ARM-PCR was slightly modified, and three nested multiplex PCR rounds with it gave rise to the TCR beta libraries. Two initial PCR rounds of about 10 cycles each paired TRBV1-TRBV30 forward primers with a C-beta reverse primer. TCRdb re-analysed the multiplex PCR reads in MiXCR, keeping a single row per CDR3 protein. The table has about 320,000 distinct CDR3 sequences, roughly three fifths seen once. This clonotype was observed a handful of times. Its specificity is unknown. The V and J ends lost 0 bases and 2 bases respectively, with 5 bases between them. This CDR3 spans 13 amino acids. CDR1 is SGHVS and CDR2 is FQNEAQ in the germline V gene. Blood RNA was derived from unsorted whole blood, and germline DNA was extracted too.

This sequence originates from a woman aged 30 to 39 with primary liver carcinoma and hepatitis B virus infection. The V gene is TRBV7-8, the J gene TRBJ2-7; D unresolved. The sample was peripheral blood. The chain's CDR3 is CASSLATPYEQYF. CDR3 nucleotides: TGTGCCAGCAGCTTAGCGACCCCCTACGAGCAGTACTTC.